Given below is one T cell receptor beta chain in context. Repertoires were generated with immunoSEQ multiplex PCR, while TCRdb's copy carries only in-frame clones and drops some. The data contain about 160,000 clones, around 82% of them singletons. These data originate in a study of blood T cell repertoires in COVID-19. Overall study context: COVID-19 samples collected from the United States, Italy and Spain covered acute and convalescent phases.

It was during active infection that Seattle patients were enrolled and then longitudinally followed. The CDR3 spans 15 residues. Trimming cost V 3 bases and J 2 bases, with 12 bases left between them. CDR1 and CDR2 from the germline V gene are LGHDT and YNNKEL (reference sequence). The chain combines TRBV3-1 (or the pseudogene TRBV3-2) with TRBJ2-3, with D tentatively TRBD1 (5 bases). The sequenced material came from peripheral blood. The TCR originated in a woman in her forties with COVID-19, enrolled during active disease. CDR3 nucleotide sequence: TGTGCCAGCAGCCACCGTCAGGGCTTCACAGATACGCAGTATTTT. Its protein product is CASSHRQGFTDTQYF.